These T cell receptor beta chains were read from a single sample in a study of T-cell reconstitution after alpha-beta-depleted transplantation in children. Each CDR3 protein gets one entry after TCRdb re-called the PCR reads with MiXCR. This table has approximately 980,000 distinct CDR3 sequences, roughly 29% appearing once. This specimen was PBMCs, mostly from graft donor cells, taken 360 days after TCRalphabeta/CD19-depleted stem cell transplant. All receptors come from a boy younger than two who had a stem cell transplant for SCID, so the T cells may come from the graft donor. The CDR3 runs from the conserved cysteine through the conserved F or W. D genes are given only for firm matches. A row's size may be missing; if present it is once, few, many or a size class.

CSASGQGGSLAVQPQHF	TGCAGTGCTAGCGGACAAGGAGGATCATTAGCGGTTCAGCCCCAGCATTTT	TRBV20-1	NA	TRBJ1-5	NA
CSASGTTTNYGYTF	TGCAGTGCTAGCGGCACAACTACTAACTATGGCTACACCTTC	TRBV20-1	NA	TRBJ1-2	few
CSAEQGLRYTEAFF	TGCAGTGCTGAACAGGGACTGCGATACACTGAAGCTTTCTTT	TRBV20-1	NA	TRBJ1-1	few
CASWALARTDTQYF	TGTGCCAGCTGGGCACTAGCTCGCACAGATACGCAGTATTTT	TRBV2	NA	TRBJ2-3	few
CASSVGGWGTTNEKLFF	TGTGCCAGCAGCGTAGGTGGTTGGGGCACAACTAATGAAAAACTGTTTTTT	TRBV9	NA	TRBJ1-4	NA
CATSDVQGIQETQYF	TGTGCCACCAGTGACGTACAGGGGATCCAAGAGACCCAGTACTTC	TRBV24-1	TRBD1	TRBJ2-5	NA
CASSQEYYNEQFF	TGCGCCAGCAGCCAAGAGTACTACAATGAGCAGTTCTTC	TRBV4-3	NA	TRBJ2-1	many
CASSPWTGSNYGYTF	TGTGCCAGCAGCCCCTGGACAGGTTCGAACTATGGCTACACCTTC	TRBV7-2	TRBD1	TRBJ1-2	NA
CASSSGALRDSPDEQYF	TGTGCCAGCAGCTCAGGGGCCCTTCGGGACTCCCCTGACGAGCAGTACTTC	TRBV4-2	NA	TRBJ2-7	many
CASTPTFANTGELFF	TGTGCCAGCACGCCGACCTTCGCGAACACCGGGGAGCTGTTTTTT	TRBV2	NA	TRBJ2-2	NA
CSARDYLTSMADTQYF	TGCAGTGCTAGAGATTACCTGACTAGCATGGCGGATACGCAGTATTTT	TRBV20-1	TRBD2	TRBJ2-3	NA
CASNEAVPKTDTQYF	TGCGCCAGCAACGAAGCGGTGCCAAAGACAGATACGCAGTATTTT	TRBV5-1	NA	TRBJ2-3	NA
CASSLAWAGGRDTEAFF	TGCGCCAGCAGCTTGGCGTGGGCAGGGGGCAGGGACACTGAAGCTTTCTTT	TRBV5-1	TRBD1	TRBJ1-1	few
CASSLYVVQETQYF	TGCGCCAGCAGCTTGTACGTAGTGCAAGAGACCCAGTACTTC	TRBV5-1	NA	TRBJ2-5	NA
CASSLISDIQYF	TGTGCCAGCAGCTTAATAAGTGACATTCAGTACTTC	TRBV7-9	NA	TRBJ2-4	few
CASRRTSVLRDTQYF	TGCGCCAGCAGGAGGACTAGCGTCCTTCGGGATACGCAGTATTTT	TRBV5-1	TRBD2	TRBJ2-3	NA
CASSTISGGSSYNEQFF	TGTGCCAGCAGCACGATTAGCGGGGGGAGCTCCTACAATGAGCAGTTCTTC	TRBV3-1	TRBD2	TRBJ2-1	NA
CASSLAVWNEQFF	TGTGCCAGCAGTTTAGCGGTCTGGAATGAGCAGTTCTTC	TRBV27	NA	TRBJ2-1	once
CASSKNGLQQYF	TGTGCCAGTAGTAAGAATGGGCTCCAGCAGTATTTT	TRBV19	NA	TRBJ2-3	NA